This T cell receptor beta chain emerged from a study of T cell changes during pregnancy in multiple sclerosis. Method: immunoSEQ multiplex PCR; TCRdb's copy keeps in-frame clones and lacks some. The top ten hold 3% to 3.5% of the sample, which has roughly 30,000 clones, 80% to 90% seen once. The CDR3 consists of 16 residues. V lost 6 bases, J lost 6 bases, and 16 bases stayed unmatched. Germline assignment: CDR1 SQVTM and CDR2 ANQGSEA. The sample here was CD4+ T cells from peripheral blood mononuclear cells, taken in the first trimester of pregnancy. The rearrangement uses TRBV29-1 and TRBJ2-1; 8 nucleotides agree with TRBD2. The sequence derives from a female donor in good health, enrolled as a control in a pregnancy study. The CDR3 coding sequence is TGCAGCGTGGGCGGGGTAGCGGGACCTCTCGGCAATGAGCAGTTCTTC. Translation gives CSVGGVAGPLGNEQFF.